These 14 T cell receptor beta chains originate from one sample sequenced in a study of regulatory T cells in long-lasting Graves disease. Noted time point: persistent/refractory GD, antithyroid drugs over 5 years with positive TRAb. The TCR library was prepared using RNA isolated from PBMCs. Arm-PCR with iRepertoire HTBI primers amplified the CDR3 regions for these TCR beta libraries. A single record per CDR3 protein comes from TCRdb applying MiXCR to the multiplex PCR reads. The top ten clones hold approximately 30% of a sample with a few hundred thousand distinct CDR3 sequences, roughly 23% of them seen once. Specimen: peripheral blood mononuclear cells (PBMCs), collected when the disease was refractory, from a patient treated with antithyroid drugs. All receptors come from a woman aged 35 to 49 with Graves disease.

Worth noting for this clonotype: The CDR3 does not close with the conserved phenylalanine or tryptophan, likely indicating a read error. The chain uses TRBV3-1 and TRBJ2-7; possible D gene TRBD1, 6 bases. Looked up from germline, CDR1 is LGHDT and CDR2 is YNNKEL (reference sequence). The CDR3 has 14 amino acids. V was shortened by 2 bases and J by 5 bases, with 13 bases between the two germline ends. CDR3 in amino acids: CASSQYRDNNEQYL. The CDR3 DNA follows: TGTGCCAGCAGCCAATACAGGGATAACAACGAGCAGTACCTC.

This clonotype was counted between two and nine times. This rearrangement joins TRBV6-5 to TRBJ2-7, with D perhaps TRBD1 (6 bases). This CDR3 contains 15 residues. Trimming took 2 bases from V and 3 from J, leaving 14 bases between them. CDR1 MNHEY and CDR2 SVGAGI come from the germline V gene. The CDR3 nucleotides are TGTGCCAGCAGTTACGGTAAATCAGGGGACTACGAGCAGTACTTC. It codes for CASSYGKSGDYEQYF.

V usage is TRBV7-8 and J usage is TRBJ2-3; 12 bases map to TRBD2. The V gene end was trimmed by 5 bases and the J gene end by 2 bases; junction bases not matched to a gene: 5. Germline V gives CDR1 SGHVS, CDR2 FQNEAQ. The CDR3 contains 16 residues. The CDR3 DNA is TGTGCCAGCAGCCAAAGGACTAGCGGGGCCACAGATACGCAGTATTTT. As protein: CASSQRTSGATDTQYF.

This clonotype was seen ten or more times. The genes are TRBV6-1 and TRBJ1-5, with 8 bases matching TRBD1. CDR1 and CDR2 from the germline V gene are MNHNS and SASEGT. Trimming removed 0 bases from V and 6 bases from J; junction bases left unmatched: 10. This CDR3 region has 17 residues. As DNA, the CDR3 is TGTGCCAGCAGTGAAGCGGAGGCGGACAGGGCGGCTCAGCCCCAGCATTTT. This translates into CASSEAEADRAAQPQHF.

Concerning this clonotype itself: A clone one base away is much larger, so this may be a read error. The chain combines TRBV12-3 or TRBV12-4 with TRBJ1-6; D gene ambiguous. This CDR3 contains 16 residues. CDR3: CASSPYPNPSSSPFHF. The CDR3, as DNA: TGTGCCAGCAGTCCTTACCCGAATCCTTCGAGTTCACCCTTCCACTTT.

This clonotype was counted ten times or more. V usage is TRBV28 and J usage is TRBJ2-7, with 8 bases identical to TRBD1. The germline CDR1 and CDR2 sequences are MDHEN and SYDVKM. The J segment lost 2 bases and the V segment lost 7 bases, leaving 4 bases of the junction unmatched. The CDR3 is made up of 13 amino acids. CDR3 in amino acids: CASNPGQAYEQYF. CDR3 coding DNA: TGTGCCAGCAACCCGGGACAGGCCTACGAGCAGTACTTC.

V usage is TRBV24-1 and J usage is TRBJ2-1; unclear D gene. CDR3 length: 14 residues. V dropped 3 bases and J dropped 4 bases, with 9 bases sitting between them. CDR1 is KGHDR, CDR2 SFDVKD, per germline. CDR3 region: CATSDRRVYNEQFF. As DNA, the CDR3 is TGTGCCACCAGTGATCGAAGAGTTTACAATGAGCAGTTCTTC.

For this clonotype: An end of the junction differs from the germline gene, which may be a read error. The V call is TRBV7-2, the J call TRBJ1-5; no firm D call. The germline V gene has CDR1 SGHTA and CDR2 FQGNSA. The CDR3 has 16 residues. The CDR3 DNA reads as TGTGCCAGCAGCTTAGCATACGGATATAGCACTCAGCCCCAGCATTTT. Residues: CASSLAYGYSTQPQHF.

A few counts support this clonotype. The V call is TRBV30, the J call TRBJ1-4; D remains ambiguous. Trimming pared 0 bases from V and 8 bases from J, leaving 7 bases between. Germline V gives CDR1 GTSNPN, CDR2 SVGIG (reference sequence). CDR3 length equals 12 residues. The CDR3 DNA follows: TGTGCCTGGAGTGTACTAAGGGAAAAACTGTTTTTT. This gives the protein CAWSVLREKLFF. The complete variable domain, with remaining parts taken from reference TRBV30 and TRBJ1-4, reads SQTIHQWPATLVQPVGSPLSLECTVEGTSNPNLYWYRQAAGRGLQLLFYSVGIGQISSEVPQNLSASRPQDRQFILSSKKLLLSDSGFYLCAWSVLREKLFFGSGTQLSVL.

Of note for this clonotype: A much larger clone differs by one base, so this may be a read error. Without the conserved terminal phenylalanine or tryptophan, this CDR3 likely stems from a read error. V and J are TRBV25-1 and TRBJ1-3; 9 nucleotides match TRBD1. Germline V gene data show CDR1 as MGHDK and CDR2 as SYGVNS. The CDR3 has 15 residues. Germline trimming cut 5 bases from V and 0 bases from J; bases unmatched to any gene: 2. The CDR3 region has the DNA TGTGCCAGCAGTCGGACAGGGGACTCTGGAAACACCATATATCTT. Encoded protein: CASSRTGDSGNTIYL.

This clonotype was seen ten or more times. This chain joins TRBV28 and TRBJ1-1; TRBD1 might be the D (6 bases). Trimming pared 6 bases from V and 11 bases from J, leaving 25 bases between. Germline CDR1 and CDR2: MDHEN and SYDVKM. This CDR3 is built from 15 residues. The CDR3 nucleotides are TGTGCCAGCAGCTCCCCTGGGGGGGCCGCATCGTTGGCTTTCTTT. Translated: CASSSPGGAASLAFF.

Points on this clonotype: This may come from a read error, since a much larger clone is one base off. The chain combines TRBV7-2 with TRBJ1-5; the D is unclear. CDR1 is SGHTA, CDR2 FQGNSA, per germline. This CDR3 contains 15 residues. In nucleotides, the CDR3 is TGTGCCGGCAGCCCAGAACCAATGGCCACTCAGCCCCAGCATTTT. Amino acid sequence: CAGSPEPMATQPQHF.

The CDR3 is CASSSGTQGFYYGYTF. The CDR3 DNA sequence: TGTGCCAGCAGCTCCGGAACGCAGGGTTTTTACTATGGCTACACCTTC. J is TRBJ1-2 and V is TRBV12-3 or TRBV12-4; maybe TRBD1 (5 bases). V was clipped by 6 bases and J by 3 bases, with 20 bases between them. This CDR3 region has 16 residues.

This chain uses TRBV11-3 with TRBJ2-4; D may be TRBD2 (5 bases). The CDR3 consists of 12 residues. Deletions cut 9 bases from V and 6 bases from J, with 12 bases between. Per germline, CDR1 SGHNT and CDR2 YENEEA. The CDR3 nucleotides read TGTGCCAGGTTCGGACGGGGAAACATTCAGTACTTC. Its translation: CARFGRGNIQYF.